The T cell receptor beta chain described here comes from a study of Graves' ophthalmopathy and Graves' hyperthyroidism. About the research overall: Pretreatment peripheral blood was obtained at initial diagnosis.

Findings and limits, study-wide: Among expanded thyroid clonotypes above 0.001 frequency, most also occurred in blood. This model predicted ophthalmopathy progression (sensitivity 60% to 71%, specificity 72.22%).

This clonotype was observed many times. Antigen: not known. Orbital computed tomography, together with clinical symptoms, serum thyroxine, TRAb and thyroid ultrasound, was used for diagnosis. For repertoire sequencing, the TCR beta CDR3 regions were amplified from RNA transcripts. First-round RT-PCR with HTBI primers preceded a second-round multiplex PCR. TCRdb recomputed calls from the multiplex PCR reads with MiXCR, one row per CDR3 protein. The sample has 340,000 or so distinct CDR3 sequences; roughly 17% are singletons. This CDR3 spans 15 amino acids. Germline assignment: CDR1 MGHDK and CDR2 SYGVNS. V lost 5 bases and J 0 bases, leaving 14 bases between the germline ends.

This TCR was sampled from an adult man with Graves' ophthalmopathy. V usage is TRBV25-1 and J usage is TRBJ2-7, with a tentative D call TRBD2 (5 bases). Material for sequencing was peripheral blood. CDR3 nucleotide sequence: TGTGCCAGCAGTACAAGCGTGGGAGTCTCCTACGAGCAGTACTTC. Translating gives CASSTSVGVSYEQYF.